A single sample gave rise to the 27 T cell receptor beta chains below, sequenced in a study of radiotherapy plus CTLA-4 blockade in lung cancer. Using immunoSEQ multiplex PCR, the repertoire was profiled, and TCRdb retains in-frame clones only, with some absent. The table has about 14,000 clones, more than 75% seen once; the top ten hold around 14%. Sequencing was performed on peripheral blood, taken from a patient treated with radiotherapy plus ipilimumab. Receptor source: a human donor with non-small cell lung cancer that progressed on radiotherapy plus ipilimumab. Some clones in this sample may be carry-over from other donors' samples.

V usage is TRBV4-1 and J usage is TRBJ1-5; 9 positions agree with TRBD1. The CDR3 has 16 amino acids. Germline trimming cut 2 bases from V and 5 bases from J; bases unmatched to any gene: 7. Germline CDR1 MGHRA, CDR2 YSYEKL. CDR3 in amino acids: CASSQNIQGAYQPQHF. The CDR3 DNA reads as TGCGCCAGCAGCCAAAACATACAGGGGGCATATCAGCCCCAGCATTTT.

The V gene is TRBV2, the J gene TRBJ2-3; 8 bases are shared with TRBD2. Germline CDR1 is SNHLY and CDR2 is FYNNEI. The CDR3 contains 14 residues. V gave up 7 bases and J gave up 1 base; unmatched junction bases: 4. The DNA of the CDR3 is TGTGCCAGCAAGAGCGGGAGAGGCACAGATACGCAGTATTTT. This encodes CASKSGRGTDTQYF.

The V call is TRBV2, the J call TRBJ2-3; a weak D match, TRBD1 (6 bases). Trimming took 6 bases from V and 0 from J, leaving 10 bases between them. The CDR3 runs 14 residues. The germline V gene has CDR1 SNHLY and CDR2 FYNNEI. The CDR3 protein is CASSRQASTDTQYF. Written as DNA, the CDR3 is TGTGCCAGCAGCAGACAGGCTAGCACAGATACGCAGTATTTT.

V usage is TRBV19 and J usage is TRBJ1-2, with a weak D call TRBD1 (6 bases). The CDR3 totals 15 residues. Germline V gene lookup returns CDR1 LNHDA and CDR2 SQIVND (reference sequence). V lost 0 bases to trimming and J lost 3 bases, with 11 bases between them. The CDR3, as DNA: TGTGCCAGTAGTATAGACCCGACAGGTGACTATGGCTACACCTTC. It is translated as CASSIDPTGDYGYTF.

The CDR3 nucleotides read TGTGCCAGCAGCCGACAGGGATTTGAAGCTTTCTTT. As protein: CASSRQGFEAFF. The rearrangement links TRBV14 to TRBJ1-1; 7 bases map to TRBD1. The trim removed 4 bases at V and 7 bases at J, leaving 3 bases unmatched. Germline CDR1 and CDR2: SGHDN and FVKESK. The length of the CDR3 is 12 residues.

The CDR3 coding sequence is TGTGCCAGCAGCCTCATAGGACATTCAACTAATGAAAAACTGTTTTTT. Protein product: CASSLIGHSTNEKLFF. V and J are TRBV5-6 and TRBJ1-4; tentatively, D is TRBD1 (5 bases). Deletions cut 4 bases from V and 0 bases from J, with 13 bases between. CDR1 and CDR2 from the germline V gene are SGHDT and YYEEEE. The CDR3 sequence is 16 residues long.

J is TRBJ1-1 and V is TRBV6-6; 9 bases fit TRBD1. This CDR3 has 15 residues. Losses at the gene ends were 2 bases for V and 0 bases for J; bases not matched to a gene: 1. Germline-derived CDR1 and CDR2 are MNHNY and SVGAGI (reference sequence). For the CDR3, the DNA is TGTGCCAGCAGTTACGGACAGGGGCTGAACACTGAAGCTTTCTTT. Encoded protein: CASSYGQGLNTEAFF.

V and J are TRBV27 and TRBJ2-3; 8 bases fit TRBD2. There are 14 residues in the CDR3. Germline V lookup: CDR1 MNHEY, CDR2 SMNVEV (reference sequence). V was pared by 0 bases and J by 9 bases, with 5 bases of the junction left unmatched. The CDR3 loop is CASSLSGRANTQYF. The DNA of the CDR3 is TGTGCCAGCAGTTTATCCGGGAGGGCCAACACGCAGTATTTT.

This chain links TRBV28 with TRBJ2-7, with D possibly being TRBD1 (6 bases). The ends were cut back, 4 bases at V and 2 bases at J, with 12 bases in the middle. Germline V gene data show CDR1 as MDHEN and CDR2 as SYDVKM. The CDR3 loop spans 14 amino acids. The CDR3 DNA follows: TGTGCCAGCAGTTCACCGACAGGAACCTACGAGCAGTACTTC. Its translation is CASSSPTGTYEQYF.

This chain links TRBV7-2 with TRBJ2-3, with 12 bases identical to TRBD2. V was pared by 5 bases and J by 3 bases, with 9 bases of the junction left unmatched. CDR1 SGHTA and CDR2 FQGNSA come from the germline V gene. The CDR3 is 17 residues long. As DNA, the CDR3 is TGTGCCAGCAGCACGACCCGGACTAGCGGGAAAACAGATACGCAGTATTTT. It encodes CASSTTRTSGKTDTQYF.

The chain uses TRBV5-4 and TRBJ2-5; D remains ambiguous. The CDR3 has 13 residues. CDR1 and CDR2 (germline): SGHNT, YYREEE (reference sequence). Trimming removed 4 bases at V and 5 bases at J, with 12 bases between. The CDR3 loop is CASSTPSKETQYF. The CDR3 bases are TGTGCCAGCAGCACCCCATCTAAGGAGACCCAGTACTTC.

The genes are TRBV6-1 and TRBJ1-3, with 7 bases matching TRBD1. The CDR3 loop spans 15 amino acids. From germline, CDR1 is MNHNS and CDR2 SASEGT. V lost 5 bases and J lost 7; bases outside the gene matches: 11. CDR3 bases: TGTGCCAGCAGTCGACAGGGAACTCCTAGGAACACCATATATTTT. Encoded protein: CASSRQGTPRNTIYF.

The rearrangement joins TRBV7-8 to TRBJ2-1; the D gene is possibly TRBD2 (5 bases). Trimming took 2 bases from V and 0 from J, leaving 14 bases between them. This CDR3 is 17 amino acids long. The germline V gene has CDR1 SGHVS and CDR2 FQNEAQ. CDR3 amino acids: CASSLMGVSLSYNEQFF. The DNA of the CDR3 is TGTGCCAGCAGCTTAATGGGAGTTTCGCTCTCCTACAATGAGCAGTTCTTC.

This chain connects TRBV6-1 to TRBJ2-1, with D possibly being TRBD2 (6 bases). This CDR3 is built from 15 residues. V lost 5 bases and J 5 bases, leaving 16 bases between the germline ends. From germline, CDR1 is MNHNS and CDR2 SASEGT. The CDR3 loop reads CASSPSRGLNNEQFF. DNA for the CDR3: TGTGCCAGCAGTCCGTCCCGCGGACTAAACAATGAGCAGTTCTTC.

J is TRBJ2-1 and V is TRBV20-1; D not resolved. Germline assignment: CDR1 DFQATT and CDR2 SNEGSKA (reference sequence). The CDR3 totals 11 residues. The CDR3 loop reads CSRFRYNEQFF. The CDR3 nucleotides read TGCAGCCGCTTTCGGTACAATGAGCAGTTCTTC.

The chain is built from TRBV27 and TRBJ2-1; 7 nucleotides align to TRBD2. The germline gives CDR1 MNHEY, CDR2 SMNVEV (reference sequence). V lost 7 bases to trimming and J lost 4 bases; unmatched junction nucleotides: 7. The CDR3 sequence is 14 residues long. In DNA form, the CDR3 reads TGTGCCAGCACAACACTAGCGCGATACAATGAGCAGTTCTTC. Its protein is CASTTLARYNEQFF.

The chain joins TRBV18 to TRBJ1-4; 8 bases align to TRBD1. Germline V lookup: CDR1 KGHSH, CDR2 LQKENI. V gave up 6 bases and J gave up 8 bases; unmatched junction bases: 5. This CDR3 contains 13 residues. CDR3 region: CASSAGQEEKLFF. In nucleotides, the CDR3 is TGTGCCAGCTCGGCGGGACAGGAAGAAAAACTGTTTTTT.

The chain has TRBV5-1 and TRBJ2-1, with 14 bases identical to TRBD2. CDR3 length equals 16 residues. The ends lost 3 bases at V and 7 bases at J; junction bases unmatched: 6. The germline V gene has CDR1 SGHRS and CDR2 YFSETQ. CDR3 sequence reads: CASSWTGTSGSNEQFF. The CDR3 nucleotides are TGCGCCAGCAGCTGGACCGGGACTAGCGGGAGTAATGAGCAGTTCTTC.

This clone was counted a few times. V usage is TRBV11-2 and J usage is TRBJ1-4; D unresolved. V lost 5 bases and J 2 bases, leaving 9 bases between the germline ends. This CDR3 spans 14 amino acids. CDR1 is SGHAT and CDR2 is FQNNGV in the germline V gene. The CDR3: CASSQTFTNEKLFF. The CDR3 bases are TGTGCCAGCAGCCAGACATTCACTAATGAAAAACTGTTTTTT.

This chain uses TRBV10-3 with TRBJ2-1; TRBD2 is a possible D gene (6 bases). From germline, CDR1 is ENHRY and CDR2 SYGVKD. The CDR3 totals 14 residues. V was cut by 10 bases and J by 10 bases, with 23 bases left in between. CDR3 DNA sequence: TGTGCCACCCTCCTCCAGTTTGCAAGCGGGGAGCAGTTCTTC. This encodes CATLLQFASGEQFF.

In this sample, this clone turned up once. The gene calls are TRBV18 and TRBJ1-6; no firm D call. Germline CDR1 KGHSH, CDR2 LQKENI. V gave up 2 bases and J gave up 1 base, with 3 bases separating them. The CDR3 has 14 residues. The CDR3 DNA follows: TGTGCCAGCTCACCAGAGTCCTATAATTCACCCCTCCACTTT. Its protein product is CASSPESYNSPLHF.

This clone has a single count. The V gene is TRBV6-1, the J gene TRBJ1-2; the D is unclear. Germline values: CDR1 MNHNS, CDR2 SASEGT. This CDR3 has 14 amino acids. Trimming removed 0 bases from V and 8 bases from J, with 13 bases in between. CDR3 bases: TGTGCCAGCAGTGAAGCGCGAGGAAAGTACGGCTACACCTTC. Protein sequence: CASSEARGKYGYTF.

The V gene is TRBV15, the J gene TRBJ1-2; TRBD1 matches 8 bases. The CDR3 length is 16 residues. The V and J ends lost 3 bases and 2 bases, in that order; junction bases with no gene match: 8. CDR1 and CDR2 (germline): LNHNV, YYDKDF (reference sequence). CDR3: CATSSPQGAGNYGYTF. CDR3 in DNA: TGTGCCACCAGCAGCCCGCAGGGGGCAGGGAACTATGGCTACACCTTC.

The chain combines TRBV29-1 with TRBJ1-3; 7 bases agree with TRBD1. The J segment lost 0 bases and the V segment lost 2 bases, leaving 10 bases of the junction unmatched. The CDR3 runs 17 residues. Germline V CDR1 and CDR2: SQVTM, ANQGSEA. CDR3 sequence (DNA): TGCAGCGTTGAATCTCCGATGGGACAGAACTCTGGAAACACCATATATTTT. It translates to CSVESPMGQNSGNTIYF.

The J gene is TRBJ2-2, the V gene TRBV10-2, with TRBD2 matching 12 bases. With V trimmed by 1 base and J by 3 bases, 3 bases remained unmatched. The CDR3 contains 17 residues. Looked up from germline, CDR1 is WSHSY and CDR2 is SAAADI. CDR3 sequence reads: CASSEYRLAGDTGELFF. The CDR3 bases are TGCGCCAGCAGTGAGTACCGACTAGCGGGAGACACCGGGGAGCTGTTTTTT.

This chain links TRBV7-8 with TRBJ1-1, with D tentatively TRBD1 (5 bases). In germline, CDR1 is SGHVS, CDR2 FQNEAQ. The length of the CDR3 is 13 residues. The V gene lost 5 bases and the J gene lost 2 bases, with 9 bases spanning the gap. The CDR3 DNA reads as TGTGCCAGCAGCCCTGGACAAAACACTGAAGCTTTCTTT. Its translation: CASSPGQNTEAFF.

The gene calls are TRBV5-6 and TRBJ1-1; TRBD1 agrees at 9 bases. Germline-derived CDR1 and CDR2 are SGHDT and YYEEEE. The V gene end was trimmed by 3 bases and the J gene end by 8 bases; junction bases not matched to a gene: 8. The CDR3 totals 14 residues. CDR3 coding DNA: TGTGCCAGCAGCTCCGTTACAGGGGGCAGAGAAGCTTTCTTT. Protein sequence: CASSSVTGGREAFF.